The T cell receptor (beta chain) under discussion was sequenced for a study of vaccination and CD4 T cells after COVID-19. The ends were cut back, 2 bases at V and 5 bases at J, with 9 bases in the middle. CDR1 is SGHNT and CDR2 is YENEEA in the germline V gene. CDR3 length: 13 residues. On this clonotype itself: Its antigen is still unknown.

Cultured CD4+ T cell DNA underwent sequencing with the Oncomine TCR Beta short-read assay. Genomic DNA extraction was carried out from cultured CD4+ T cells. TCRdb reprocessed the PCR reads with MiXCR, giving one entry per CDR3 protein. The sample records 15,000 to 20,000 distinct CDR3 sequences, 56% being singletons. Described treatment: approximately 10-day PBMC culture with coronavirus spike peptide pools or control peptides (ViraFEST assay). The sequenced material came from CD4+ T cells from blood, cultured in vitro. The genes are TRBV11-3 and TRBJ1-2; D possibly corresponds to TRBD1 (6 bases). The source is a human donor who had recovered from COVID-19. In DNA form, the CDR3 reads TGTGCCAGCAGCTTACAACAGGGATATGGCTACACCTTC. It codes for CASSLQQGYGYTF. Looking up the rest from reference TRBV11-3 and TRBJ1-2 gives the full variable domain: EAGVVQSPRYKIIEKKQPVAFWCNPISGHNTLYWYLQNLGQGPELLIRYENEEAVDDSQLPKDRFSAERLKGVDSTLKIQPAELGDSAVYLCASSLQQGYGYTFGSGTRLTVV.